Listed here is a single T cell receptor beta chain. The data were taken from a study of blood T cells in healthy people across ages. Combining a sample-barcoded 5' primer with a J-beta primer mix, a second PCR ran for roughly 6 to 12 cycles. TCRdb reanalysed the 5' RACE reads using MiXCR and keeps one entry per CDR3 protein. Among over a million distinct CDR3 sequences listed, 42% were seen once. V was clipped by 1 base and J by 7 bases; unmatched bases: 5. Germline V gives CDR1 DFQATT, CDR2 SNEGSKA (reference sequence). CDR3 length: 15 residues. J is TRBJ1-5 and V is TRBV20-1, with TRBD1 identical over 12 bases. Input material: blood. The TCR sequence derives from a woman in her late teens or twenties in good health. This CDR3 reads CSARGEGQGAQPQHF. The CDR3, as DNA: TGCAGTGCTAGAGGAGAGGGACAGGGGGCCCAGCCCCAGCATTTT.